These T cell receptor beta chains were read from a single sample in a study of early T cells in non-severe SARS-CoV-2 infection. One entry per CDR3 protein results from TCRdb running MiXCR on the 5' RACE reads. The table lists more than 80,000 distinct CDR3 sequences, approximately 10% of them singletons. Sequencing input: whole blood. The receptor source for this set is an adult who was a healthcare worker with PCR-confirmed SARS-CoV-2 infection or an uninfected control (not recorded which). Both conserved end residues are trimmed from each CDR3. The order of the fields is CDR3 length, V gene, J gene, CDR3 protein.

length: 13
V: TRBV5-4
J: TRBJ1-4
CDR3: ASSQMTRGNEKLF

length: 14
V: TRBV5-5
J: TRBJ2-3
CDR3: ASSLTVGSSTDTQY

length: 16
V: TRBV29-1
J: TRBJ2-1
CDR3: SVGKGQGSLSYYNEQF

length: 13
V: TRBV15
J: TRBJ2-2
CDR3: ATRTTQRAIGELF

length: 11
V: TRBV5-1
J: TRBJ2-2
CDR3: ASSLSVTGELF

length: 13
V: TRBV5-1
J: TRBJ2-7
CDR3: ASSPNRGPLREQY

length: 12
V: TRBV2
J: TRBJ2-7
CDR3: ASGRYQANYEQY

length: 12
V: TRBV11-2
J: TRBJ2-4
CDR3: ASSLGGGYDIQY

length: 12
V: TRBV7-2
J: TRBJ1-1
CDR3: ASSFRARFTEAF

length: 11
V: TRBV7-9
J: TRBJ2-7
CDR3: ASSLGSSGEQY

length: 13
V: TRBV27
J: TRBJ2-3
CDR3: ASSVAGGPGDTQY

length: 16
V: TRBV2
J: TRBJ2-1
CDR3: ASSGGSASTQGYNEQF

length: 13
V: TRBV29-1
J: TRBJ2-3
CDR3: SVENRGLSTDTQY

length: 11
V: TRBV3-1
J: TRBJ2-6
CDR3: ASSQTGANVLT

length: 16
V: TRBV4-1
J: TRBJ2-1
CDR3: ASSQGRQRGPRNNEQF

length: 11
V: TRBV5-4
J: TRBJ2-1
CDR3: ASSFWDKYEQF

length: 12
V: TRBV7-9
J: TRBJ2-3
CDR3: ASSLPTATDTQY

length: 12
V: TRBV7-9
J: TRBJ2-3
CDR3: ASSKVVGPDTQY

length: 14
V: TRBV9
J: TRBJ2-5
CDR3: ASSVGGEGQQETQY

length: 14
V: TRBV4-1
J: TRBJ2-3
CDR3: ASSQDSGGFADTQY

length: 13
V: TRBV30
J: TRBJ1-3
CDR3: AWSPIATSGNTIY

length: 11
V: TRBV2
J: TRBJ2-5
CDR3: ASGWDGEETQY

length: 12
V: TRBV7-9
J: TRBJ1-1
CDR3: ASSEDRTALRAF

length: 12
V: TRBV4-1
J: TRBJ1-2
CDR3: ASSLDQGLVGYT

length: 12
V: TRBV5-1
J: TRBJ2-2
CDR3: ASSPGTGPGELF

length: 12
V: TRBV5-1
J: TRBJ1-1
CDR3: ASRPDRPNTEAF

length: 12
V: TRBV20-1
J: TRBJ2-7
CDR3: SARRAELSYEQY

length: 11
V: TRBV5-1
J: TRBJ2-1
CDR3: ASSQGPGSEQF

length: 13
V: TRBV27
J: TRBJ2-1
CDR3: ASSYLAGGPNEQF

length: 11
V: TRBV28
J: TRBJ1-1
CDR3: ASSVIQYTEAF

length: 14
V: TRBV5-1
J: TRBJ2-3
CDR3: ASSLGTRGATDTQY

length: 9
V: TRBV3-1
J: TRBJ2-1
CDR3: ASSQTNEQF

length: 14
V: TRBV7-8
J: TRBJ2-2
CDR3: ASNFPQREVTGELF

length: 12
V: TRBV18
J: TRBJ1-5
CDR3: ASSVGGVNQPQH

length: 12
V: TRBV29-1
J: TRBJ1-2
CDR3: SVESGGIKDSYT

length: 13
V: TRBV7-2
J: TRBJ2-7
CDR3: ASRSSTGGGFEQY

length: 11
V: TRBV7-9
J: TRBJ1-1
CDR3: ASSWGLNTEAF

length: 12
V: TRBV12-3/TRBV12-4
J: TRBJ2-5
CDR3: ASSPATHQETQY

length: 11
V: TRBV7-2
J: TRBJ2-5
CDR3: ASRLTSGETQY

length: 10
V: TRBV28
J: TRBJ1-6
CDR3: ASSRGTSPLH

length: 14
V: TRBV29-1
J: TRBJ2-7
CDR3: SVVGDRLGNSYEQY

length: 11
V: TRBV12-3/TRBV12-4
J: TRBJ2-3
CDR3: ASSLGQIDTQY

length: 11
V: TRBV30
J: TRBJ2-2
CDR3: AWRDFYTGELF

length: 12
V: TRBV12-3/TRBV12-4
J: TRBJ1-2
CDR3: ASSLVGGVGGYT

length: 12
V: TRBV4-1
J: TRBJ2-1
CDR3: ASSQGHGPNEQF

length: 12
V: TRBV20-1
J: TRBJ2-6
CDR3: SARAGSGANVLT

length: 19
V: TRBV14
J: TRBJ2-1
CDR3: ASSHPRLLGATEHLYNEQF

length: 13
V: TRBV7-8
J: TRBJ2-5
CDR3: ASSLVGREGETQY

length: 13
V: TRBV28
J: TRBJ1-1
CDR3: ASMVGGGLNTEAF

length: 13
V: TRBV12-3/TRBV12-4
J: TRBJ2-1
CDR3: ASRKLAGGYNEQF

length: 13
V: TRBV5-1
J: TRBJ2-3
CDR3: ASKILVFSTDTQY